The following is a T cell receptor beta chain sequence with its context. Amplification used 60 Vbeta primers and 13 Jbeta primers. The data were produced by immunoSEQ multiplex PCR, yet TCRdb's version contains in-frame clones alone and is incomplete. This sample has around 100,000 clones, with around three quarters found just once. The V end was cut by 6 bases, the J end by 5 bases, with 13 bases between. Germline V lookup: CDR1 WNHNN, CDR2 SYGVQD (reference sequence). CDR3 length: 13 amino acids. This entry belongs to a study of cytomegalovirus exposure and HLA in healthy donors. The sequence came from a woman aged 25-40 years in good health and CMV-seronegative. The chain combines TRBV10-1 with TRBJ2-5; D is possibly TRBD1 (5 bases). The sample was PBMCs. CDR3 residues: CASSLGVRETQYF. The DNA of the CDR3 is TGCGCCAGCAGCCTAGGGGTTCGGGAGACCCAGTACTTC.